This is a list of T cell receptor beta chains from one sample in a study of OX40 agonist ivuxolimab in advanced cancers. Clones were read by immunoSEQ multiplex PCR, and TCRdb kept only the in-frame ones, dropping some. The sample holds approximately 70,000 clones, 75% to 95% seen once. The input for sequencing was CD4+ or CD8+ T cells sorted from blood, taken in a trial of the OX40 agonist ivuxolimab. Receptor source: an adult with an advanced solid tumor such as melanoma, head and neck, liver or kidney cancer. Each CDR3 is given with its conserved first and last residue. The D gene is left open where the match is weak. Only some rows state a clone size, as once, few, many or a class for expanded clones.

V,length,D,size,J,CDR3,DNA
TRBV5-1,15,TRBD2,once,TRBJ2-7,CASSLEAGGTYEQYF,TGCGCCAGCAGCTTGGAGGCGGGGGGAACCTACGAGCAGTACTTC
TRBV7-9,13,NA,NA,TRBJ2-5,CASSLDPEETQYF,TGTGCCAGCAGCTTGGACCCAGAAGAGACCCAGTACTTC
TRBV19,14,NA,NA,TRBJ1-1,CASSITRGNTEAFF,TGTGCCAGTAGTATAACCAGGGGAAATACTGAAGCTTTCTTT
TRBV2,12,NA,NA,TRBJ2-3,CASNEGTDTQYF,TGTGCCAGCAATGAGGGCACAGATACGCAGTATTTT
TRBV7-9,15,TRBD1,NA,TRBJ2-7,CASSFRGTVSYEQYF,TGTGCCAGCAGCTTTAGGGGGACAGTTTCCTACGAGCAGTACTTC
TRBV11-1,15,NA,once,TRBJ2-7,CASSLVEDSYYEQYF,TGTGCCAGCAGCTTAGTTGAGGACTCATACTACGAGCAGTACTTC
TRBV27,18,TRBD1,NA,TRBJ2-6,CASSLWGQEFSGANVLTF,TGTGCCAGCAGTTTATGGGGACAGGAGTTCTCTGGGGCCAACGTCCTGACTTTC
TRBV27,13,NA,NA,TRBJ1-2,CASRPRGGEGYTF,TGTGCCAGCCGTCCAAGAGGGGGAGAGGGCTACACCTTC
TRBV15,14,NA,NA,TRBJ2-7,CATSRDRQAYEQYF,TGTGCCACCAGCAGAGATCGGCAGGCGTACGAGCAGTACTTC
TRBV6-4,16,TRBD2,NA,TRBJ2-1,CASRTSGGASYNEQFF,TGTGCCAGCAGAACTAGCGGGGGGGCCTCCTACAATGAGCAGTTCTTC
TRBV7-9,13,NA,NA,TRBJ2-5,CASSSIYQETQYF,TGTGCCAGCAGCTCGATTTACCAAGAGACCCAGTACTTC
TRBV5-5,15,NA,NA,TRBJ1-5,CASSLVPLGNQPQHF,TGTGCCAGCAGCTTGGTGCCCCTTGGCAATCAGCCCCAGCATTTT
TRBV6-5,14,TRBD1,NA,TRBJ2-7,CASSYQDRDGEQYF,TGTGCCAGCAGTTATCAGGACAGGGACGGGGAGCAGTACTTC
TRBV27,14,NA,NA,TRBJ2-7,CASSLSGTGSEQYF,TGTGCCAGCAGTTTATCGGGAACAGGGTCCGAGCAGTACTTC
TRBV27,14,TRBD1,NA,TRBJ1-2,CASSLTGNNYGYTF,TGTGCCAGCAGTTTGACAGGGAATAACTATGGCTACACCTTC
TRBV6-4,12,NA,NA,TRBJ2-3,CASSDSGDTQYF,TGTGCCAGCAGTGACTCGGGGGATACGCAGTATTTT
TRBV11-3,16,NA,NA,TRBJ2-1,CASSSGETGAYNEQFF,TGTGCCAGCAGCTCCGGTGAGACAGGCGCCTACAATGAGCAGTTCTTC
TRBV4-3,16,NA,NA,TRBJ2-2,CASSQGLQGSAGELFF,TGCGCCAGCAGCCAAGGTTTGCAGGGGTCGGCCGGGGAGCTGTTTTTT
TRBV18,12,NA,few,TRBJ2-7,CASSDGVYEQYF,TGTGCCAGCTCGGACGGAGTCTACGAGCAGTACTTC
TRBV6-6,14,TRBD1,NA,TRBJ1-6,CASSYGTGAREVHF,TGTGCCAGCAGTTACGGCACAGGGGCGAGGGAGGTCCACTTT
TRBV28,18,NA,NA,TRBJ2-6,CASSRLYEEYSGANVLTF,TGTGCCAGCAGTCGCCTCTACGAGGAGTACTCTGGGGCCAACGTCCTGACTTTC
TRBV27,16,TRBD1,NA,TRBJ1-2,CASSGTGRGVLWGYTF,TGTGCCAGCAGCGGGACAGGGCGAGGGGTTTTATGGGGCTACACCTTC
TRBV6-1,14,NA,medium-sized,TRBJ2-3,CASSEGDETDTQYF,TGTGCCAGCAGTGAGGGGGACGAGACAGATACGCAGTATTTT
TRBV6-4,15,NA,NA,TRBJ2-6,CASSSDSSGANVLTF,TGTGCCAGCAGTTCTGACAGCTCTGGGGCCAACGTCCTGACTTTC
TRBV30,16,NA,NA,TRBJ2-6,CAWSPSMVKEANVLTF,TGTGCCTGGAGTCCATCCATGGTTAAGGAGGCCAACGTCCTGACTTTC
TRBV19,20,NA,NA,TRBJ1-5,CASSISPRESIYLGNQPQHF,TGTGCCAGTAGTATAAGCCCCAGGGAAAGTATATATTTGGGCAATCAGCCCCAGCATTTT
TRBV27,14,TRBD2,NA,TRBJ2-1,CATAGLAGLNEQFF,TGTGCCACCGCGGGACTAGCGGGCCTCAATGAGCAGTTCTTC
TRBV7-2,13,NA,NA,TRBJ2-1,CASSSPLTDEQFF,TGTGCCAGCAGCTCGCCCCTCACGGATGAGCAGTTCTTC
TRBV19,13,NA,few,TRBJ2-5,CASSAIYWETQYF,TGTGCCAGTAGTGCCATTTATTGGGAGACCCAGTACTTC
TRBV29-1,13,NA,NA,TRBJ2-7,CSVVTVSSYEQYF,TGCAGCGTCGTGACCGTCAGCTCCTACGAGCAGTACTTC